This T cell receptor beta chain originates from a study of cytomegalovirus exposure and HLA in healthy donors. Study in general: The roughly 700 first-cohort repertoires and the 120 or so validation repertoires shared the same platform, a later analysis reported. Notes on the study in general: Testing in vitro showed three CMV-associated chains specific for CMV antigens. Rarity held for most TCR sequences, but there were some public TCRs that occurred in many donors.

While the first cohort had 700 or so subjects, the donors belonged to the separate validation cohort of roughly 130 subjects. Method: immunoSEQ multiplex PCR; TCRdb's copy keeps in-frame clones and lacks some. The sample records 250,000 to 400,000 clones, 88% being singletons. Comments on this clone: The antigen remains unidentified. Other DNA sequences from this sample encode an identical CDR3 as well.

V was clipped by 2 bases and J by 4 bases, with 9 bases between them. This CDR3 is built from 14 residues. From germline, CDR1 is SGHRS and CDR2 YFSETQ. The chain joins TRBV5-1 to TRBJ1-4; D is possibly TRBD1 (5 bases). This receptor was identified in a man younger than 40 in good health and CMV-seronegative. The sample comprised PBMCs. The CDR3 loop reads CASSFAGVNEKLFF. Here the CDR3 DNA reads TGCGCCAGCAGCTTTGCGGGGGTTAATGAAAAACTGTTTTTT.